This record covers a single T cell receptor beta chain. This record belongs to a study of shared clonotypes between healthy human individuals. The CDR3 sequence is 14 residues long. Trimming pared 2 bases from V and 3 bases from J, leaving 11 bases between. Germline lookup yields CDR1 SQVTM and CDR2 ANQGSEA. Assay: immunoSEQ multiplex PCR; the TCRdb copy retains only in-frame clones and omits some. The table shows a few hundred thousand clones, with approximately 97% occurring only once. The clonotype originates from a young man in good health. The sample consisted of memory CD8+ T cells sorted from blood. As for subset: CD45RO+ cells pooled with CCR7-negative TemRA cells. The chain is built from TRBV29-1 and TRBJ2-1, with D tentatively TRBD2 (6 bases). CDR3 DNA: TGCAGCGTTGAAAGGGGCGGGAACTACAATGAGCAGTTCTTC. Protein: CSVERGGNYNEQFF.